The clone carrying this T cell receptor beta chain has just a few counts. The antigen remains undetermined. Indicated time point: baseline pretreatment blood. Specified treatment: 15 Gy SBRT to primary tumor, nephrectomy 4 weeks later. The CDR3 loop spans 15 amino acids. CDR1 and CDR2 (germline): SGHTA, FQGNSA. J gave up 6 bases and V 1 base, and 7 bases lay outside the gene matches. The sample is drawn from a study of radiation and T cells in renal cell carcinoma. Points from the study as a whole: Top tumor clonotypes rose in blood 2 weeks post-radiation, then contracted. Without pretreatment biopsies, baseline tumor clonotype presence was undetermined.

Some clones are missing from TCRdb's copy, which holds only in-frame ones; the method was immunoSEQ multiplex PCR. The sample lists 120,000 to 150,000 clones, around four fifths seen once, with 20% to 25% in the top ten. The source is a woman aged 50 to 65 with renal cell carcinoma. The J gene is TRBJ1-2, the V gene TRBV7-2; TRBD1 matches 8 bases. Sequences were derived from blood, sampled from a patient whose treatment included radiotherapy and nephrectomy. The CDR3 loop is CASSLVGSDRDGYTF. In DNA form, the CDR3 reads TGTGCCAGCAGCTTAGTGGGGTCGGACAGGGATGGCTACACCTTC.